This T cell receptor (beta chain) appears in the sequencing data of a study of blood T cell repertoires in COVID-19. Assay used: immunoSEQ multiplex PCR; TCRdb lists only in-frame clones, some missing. The table records approximately 500,000 clones, 80% to 90% of them present only once. This clone was observed a single time. Trimming took 4 bases from V and 5 from J; bases not matched to a gene: 5. This CDR3 contains 14 residues. Looked up from germline, CDR1 is SGDLS and CDR2 is YYNGEE. The origin of this receptor is a man younger than 35 with COVID-19, enrolled during active disease. What was sequenced was peripheral blood. The chain has TRBV9 and TRBJ2-5; 10 bases match TRBD2. CDR3 nucleotides: TGTGCCAGCAGCAATCTAGCGGGAGTGGAGACCCAGTACTTC. Its translation is CASSNLAGVETQYF.